This section outlines one TCR beta chain sequence together with its context. This entry belongs to a study of blood T cell repertoires in COVID-19. Study in general: T cells, B-cell-depleted T cells, or PBMCs supplied cDNA or gDNA.

Methods used by the authors: Estimates of nucleated cell counts were drawn from the amplification of reference gene primers. The assay was immunoSEQ multiplex PCR, and TCRdb's table has in-frame clones only and misses some. The V and J calls and clone size were taken over from that table, and D and trimming were inferred from the DNA. The table includes more than 150,000 clones, roughly 86% detected once. The CDR3 covers 13 residues. From germline, CDR1 is SGHAT and CDR2 FQNNGV. Trimming took off 1 base at V and 7 bases at J, with 8 bases between the two ends. This TCR derives from a man in his forties or fifties with active or convalescent COVID-19. Sequenced: peripheral blood. The gene calls are TRBV11-2 and TRBJ1-5; unclear D gene. The CDR3 DNA reads as TGTGCCAGCAGCTTAGGAAGCGGGCAGCCCCAGCATTTT. Translation gives CASSLGSGQPQHF.